This TCR beta chain was identified during a study of cytomegalovirus exposure and HLA in healthy donors. 60 Vbeta and 13 Jbeta primers were used in PCR. The repertoire was sequenced with immunoSEQ multiplex PCR; TCRdb's copy has only in-frame clones and lacks some. The sample lists roughly 100,000 clones; about four fifths were seen once. General study results and limits: Most of the TCR beta V segments (in an earlier analysis) were productive either about 87% or about 30% of the time.

Notes on this clone: Antigen unknown.

The sample was PBMCs. The TCR was taken from a man aged 30-40 years in good health and CMV-seropositive.

CDR3: CASSIYASGTYEQYF. CDR3 sequence (DNA): TGTGCCAGTAGTATATACGCTAGTGGAACCTACGAGCAGTACTTC. V gene TRBV19 combines with J gene TRBJ2-7, with D unclear. The CDR3 is made up of 15 amino acids. V was trimmed by 2 bases and J by 2 bases, leaving 13 bases between them. Germline assignment: CDR1 LNHDA and CDR2 SQIVND (reference sequence).